The 19 T cell receptor beta chains below all came from one sample that was sequenced in a study of blood T cell repertoires in COVID-19. TCRdb's table, derived via immunoSEQ multiplex PCR, lists solely in-frame clones and lacks some. The table shows about 88,000 clones, with roughly 88% occurring only once. The source material was peripheral blood. These receptors came from a man aged 18-30 years with COVID-19, enrolled during active disease.

This clone has a single count. The chain couples TRBV16 to TRBJ2-7; 7 nucleotides align to TRBD2. The V segment lost 2 bases and the J segment 6 bases; nucleotides outside the gene matches: 13. This CDR3 is 16 amino acids long. The V gene's germline CDR1 is KGHSY and CDR2 FQNENV. CDR3 nucleotide sequence: TGTGCCAGCAGCCAAAAGTGGTGGGGAGGGATTCGCGAGCAGTACTTC. Its protein is CASSQKWWGGIREQYF.

The chain recombines TRBV30 with TRBJ2-3; 10 bases are a match to TRBD2. This CDR3 has 15 amino acids. Germline loops: CDR1 GTSNPN, CDR2 SVGIG (reference sequence). J gave up 2 bases and V 4 bases, and 6 bases lay outside the gene matches. The CDR3 spells CAWTQGLATTDTQYF. The CDR3 bases are TGTGCCTGGACCCAGGGACTAGCGACCACAGATACGCAGTATTTT. Full variable domain (rest looked up from reference TRBV30 and TRBJ2-3): SQTIHQWPATLVQPVGSPLSLECTVEGTSNPNLYWYRQAAGRGLQLLFYSVGIGQISSEVPQNLSASRPQDRQFILSSKKLLLSDSGFYLCAWTQGLATTDTQYFGPGTRLTVL.

The V call is TRBV9, the J call TRBJ2-1, with 8 bases lining up with TRBD2. Germline assignment: CDR1 SGDLS and CDR2 YYNGEE. V lost 0 bases and J lost 9; bases outside the gene matches: 11. The CDR3 totals 16 residues. The CDR3 DNA reads TGTGCCAGCAGCGTAGGAGGACTAGCAGGAGGGGTTGAGCAGTTCTTC. It specifies CASSVGGLAGGVEQFF.

The chain couples TRBV28 to TRBJ2-7, with TRBD2 identical over 9 bases. The germline V gene encodes CDR1 MDHEN and CDR2 SYDVKM. V gave up 3 bases and J gave up 0 bases; unmatched junction bases: 12. This CDR3 has 18 residues. Here the CDR3 DNA reads TGTGCCAGCAGTTTCCCGGCTAGCGGGATTACCCGCTCCTACGAGCAGTACTTC. Protein sequence: CASSFPASGITRSYEQYF.

The genes are TRBV11-2 and TRBJ2-7, with unresolved D. Per the germline V gene, CDR1 is SGHAT and CDR2 is FQNNGV. There are 17 residues in the CDR3. V lost 5 bases to trimming and J lost 0 bases, with 20 bases between them. In DNA, the CDR3 is TGTGCCAGCAGCCTATCTTTGTCGAGCGCGTTCTCCTACGAGCAGTACTTC. Its protein is CASSLSLSSAFSYEQYF.

The chain links TRBV5-1 to TRBJ2-1, with TRBD1 as a possible D gene (5 bases). The CDR3 loop spans 15 amino acids. The germline V and J ends were trimmed by 0 bases and 8 bases, with 15 bases remaining between them. Germline loops: CDR1 SGHRS, CDR2 YFSETQ. CDR3 in DNA: TGCGCCAGCAGCTTGGGGGCAGGGTTTGGCTATGAGCAGTTCTTC. This sequence encodes CASSLGAGFGYEQFF. The full variable domain, completed using reference TRBV5-1 and TRBJ2-1, is KAGVTQTPRYLIKTRGQQVTLSCSPISGHRSVSWYQQTPGQGLQFLFEYFSETQRNKGNFPGRFSGRQFSNSRSEMNVSTLELGDSALYLCASSLGAGFGYEQFFGPGTRLTVL.

The chain is built from TRBV6-2 or TRBV6-3 and TRBJ2-7, with D unresolved. Trimming took off 5 bases at V and 1 base at J, with 3 bases between the two ends. Germline V gives CDR1 MNHEY, CDR2 SVGEGT. CDR3 length: 11 amino acids. CDR3 in amino acids: CASSHSYEQYF. CDR3 bases: TGTGCCAGCAGTCATTCCTACGAGCAGTACTTC.

Regarding this clone: One end of the junction varies from germline; a read error may be responsible. The V gene is TRBV7-7, the J gene TRBJ2-1; a weak D match, TRBD1 (6 bases). Germline V CDR1 and CDR2: SSHAT, FNYEAQ (reference sequence). The CDR3 is made up of 15 amino acids. Here the CDR3 DNA reads TGTGCTAGCAGCTTAGAAGCACAGGGCTACAATGAGCAGTTCTTC. It specifies CASSLEAQGYNEQFF.

This chain connects TRBV6-5 to TRBJ1-2; D is perhaps TRBD1 (5 bases). Trimming took 0 bases from V and 7 from J, leaving 18 bases between them. The CDR3 sequence is 16 residues long. Germline V CDR1 and CDR2: MNHEY, SVGAGI. The CDR3 here is CASSYSTIPGRGGYTF. The CDR3 nucleotides are TGTGCCAGCAGTTACTCAACCATACCAGGGCGAGGTGGCTACACCTTC.

This chain links TRBV7-2 with TRBJ1-6; D gene uncertain. The length of the CDR3 is 15 residues. V lost 1 base and J 6 bases, leaving 10 bases between the germline ends. Germline CDR1 and CDR2: SGHTA and FQGNSA. CDR3 DNA sequence: TGTGCCAGCAGCTTAGGAGTTCGATCTAATTCACCCCTCCACTTT. Its translation: CASSLGVRSNSPLHF.

V is TRBV29-1 and J is TRBJ2-7; D is unclear. Germline loops: CDR1 SQVTM, CDR2 ANQGSEA. The length of the CDR3 is 11 residues. Trimming left V 3 bases short and J 4 bases short, with 7 bases between. The CDR3 region is CSVEANYEQYF. CDR3 nucleotide sequence: TGCAGCGTTGAGGCAAATTACGAGCAGTACTTC.

This clone was picked up one time. The chain has TRBV7-2 and TRBJ2-5, with D tentatively TRBD2 (6 bases). Germline CDR1 and CDR2: SGHTA and FQGNSA. The V gene lost 5 bases and the J gene lost 4 bases, with 20 bases spanning the gap. The CDR3 spans 16 residues. The CDR3 bases are TGTGCCAGCAGCCAATTAGGTGCGGGGATCCGAGAGACCCAGTACTTC. It yields the protein CASSQLGAGIRETQYF.

The chain has TRBV5-1 and TRBJ2-3, with unresolved D. The CDR3 length is 13 residues. Germline V CDR1 and CDR2: SGHRS, YFSETQ. V was trimmed by 0 bases and J by 3 bases, leaving 5 bases between them. The DNA for the CDR3 is TGCGCCAGCAGCTTGGGTGCGACAGATACGCAGTATTTT. Translating it yields CASSLGATDTQYF.

This chain connects TRBV9 to TRBJ2-7, with D perhaps TRBD2 (6 bases). Germline CDR1 SGDLS, CDR2 YYNGEE. The length of the CDR3 is 14 residues. Trimming removed 4 bases at V and 0 bases at J, with 11 bases between. The CDR3 DNA is TGTGCCAGCAGCCCCCGACTAGTCTCCTACGAGCAGTACTTC. It yields the protein CASSPRLVSYEQYF.

This clone was seen more than once but under ten times. The genes are TRBV11-2 and TRBJ2-2, with 8 bases that match TRBD1. This CDR3 has 17 residues. CDR1 is SGHAT, CDR2 FQNNGV, per germline. V was clipped by 3 bases and J by 5 bases; unmatched bases: 11. CDR3 sequence (DNA): TGTGCCAGCAGCTTTCGGCCAGGGGGCGAAGGGACCGGGGAGCTGTTTTTT. This translates into CASSFRPGGEGTGELFF.

V and J are TRBV29-1 and TRBJ1-4; 7 bases match TRBD1. CDR3 length: 14 residues. In germline, CDR1 is SQVTM, CDR2 ANQGSEA. The V and J ends lost 6 bases and 6 bases, in that order; junction bases with no gene match: 10. The CDR3 DNA reads as TGCAGCGTGGACACAGGGGAAGGGGATGAAAAACTGTTTTTT. Translation: CSVDTGEGDEKLFF.

The chain combines TRBV4-1 with TRBJ2-1; D not resolved. CDR3 length: 14 residues. Trimming took 0 bases from V and 3 from J, leaving 6 bases between them. Germline V gives CDR1 MGHRA, CDR2 YSYEKL. This chain's CDR3 is CASSQDRVYNEQFF. CDR3 coding DNA: TGCGCCAGCAGCCAAGATCGGGTCTACAATGAGCAGTTCTTC.

A single count supports this clone. This chain connects TRBV4-1 to TRBJ2-7; D possibly corresponds to TRBD2 (5 bases). V was pared by 5 bases and J by 7 bases, with 21 bases between. CDR3 size: 15 residues. Germline V gives CDR1 MGHRA, CDR2 YSYEKL. The DNA of the CDR3 is TGCGCCAGCAGCTACCCTCTAGCCTCCCTGGGGGAGCAGTACTTC. This gives the protein CASSYPLASLGEQYF.

This rearrangement joins TRBV29-1 to TRBJ2-1, with 8 bases identical to TRBD1. Germline V gives CDR1 SQVTM, CDR2 ANQGSEA. The V gene end was trimmed by 4 bases and the J gene end by 7 bases; junction bases not matched to a gene: 9. CDR3 length: 14 amino acids. The CDR3 here is CSVGGQGAGNEQFF. The CDR3 nucleotides read TGCAGCGTTGGAGGGCAGGGGGCTGGGAATGAGCAGTTCTTC.